What follows are 13 T cell receptor beta chains derived from one specimen sequenced in a study of PD-1 blockade in classical Hodgkin lymphoma. The assay was immunoSEQ multiplex PCR, and TCRdb's table has in-frame clones only and misses some. The table shows 75,000 to 100,000 clones, with approximately 88% occurring only once. There was relapse after autologous stem cell transplantation in every patient, and there was variation in brentuximab vedotin exposure. The starting material was peripheral blood mononuclear cells (PBMCs), obtained at baseline. All receptors come from a human donor with classical Hodgkin lymphoma.

This clone has more than one count but fewer than ten. The V and J genes are TRBV30 and TRBJ1-1, with a weak D call TRBD1 (5 bases). Trimming cost V 1 base and J 1 base, with 7 bases left between them. Germline V CDR1 and CDR2: GTSNPN, SVGIG (reference sequence). The CDR3 covers 13 residues. In DNA, the CDR3 is TGTGCCTGGAGTGCAAGGGGGAACACTGAAGCTTTCTTT. The encoded protein is CAWSARGNTEAFF.

CDR3 sequence (DNA): TGTGCCAGCAGCCTGACTAGCGGAGGTGGTAATACGCAGTATTTT. Its protein is CASSLTSGGGNTQYF. The V gene is TRBV6-6, the J gene TRBJ2-3, with 9 bases aligning to TRBD2. Trimming took 6 bases from V and 7 from J; bases not matched to a gene: 11. The CDR3 totals 15 residues. CDR1 and CDR2 from the germline V gene are MNHNY and SVGAGI (reference sequence).

The V call is TRBV5-1, the J call TRBJ2-7, with 7 positions matching TRBD2. The CDR3 extends over 15 amino acids. Trimming at V came to 4 bases and at J to 3 bases, leaving 10 bases not matched to a gene. Germline CDR1 is SGHRS and CDR2 is YFSETQ. The CDR3 here is CASSRDGAGVYEQYF. CDR3 nucleotides: TGCGCCAGCAGCCGGGACGGGGCGGGAGTCTACGAGCAGTACTTC.

The V call is TRBV19, the J call TRBJ1-2; maybe TRBD1 (5 bases). The germline V and J ends were trimmed by 7 bases and 8 bases, with 17 bases remaining between them. Germline CDR1 and CDR2: LNHDA and SQIVND (reference sequence). CDR3 length: 13 residues. CDR3 amino acids: CASTPEGRAGYTF. The CDR3 DNA sequence: TGTGCCAGTACCCCGGAGGGGAGGGCCGGCTACACCTTC. Variable domain in full (rest from reference TRBV19 and TRBJ1-2): DGGITQSPKYLFRKEGQNVTLSCEQNLNHDAMYWYRQDPGQGLRLIYYSQIVNDFQKGDIAEGYSVSREKKESFPLTVTSAQKNPTAFYLCASTPEGRAGYTFGSGTRLTVV.

In its sample, this clone was seen a few times. This rearrangement joins TRBV10-3 to TRBJ1-1, with unresolved D. Trimming cost V 5 bases and J 5 bases, with 9 bases left between them. Germline V gives CDR1 ENHRY, CDR2 SYGVKD. CDR3 length: 12 amino acids. CDR3 residues: CAISSDGTEAFF. The DNA of the CDR3 is TGTGCCATCAGTTCGGACGGGACTGAAGCTTTCTTT.

The chain employs TRBV7-2 and TRBJ1-4, with D perhaps matching TRBD1 (5 bases). From germline, CDR1 is SGHTA and CDR2 FQGNSA. Trimming removed 1 base from V and 2 bases from J, with 8 bases in between. The CDR3 contains 15 residues. Here the CDR3 DNA reads TGTGCCAGCAGCTTAGTTGGGGGGACTAATGAAAAACTGTTTTTT. Its translation is CASSLVGGTNEKLFF.

V usage is TRBV19 and J usage is TRBJ2-7, with D tentatively TRBD2 (6 bases). The CDR3 consists of 14 residues. V lost 1 base and J 6 bases, leaving 13 bases between the germline ends. CDR1 is LNHDA, CDR2 SQIVND, per germline (reference sequence). The CDR3 loop is CASSIVGGTSEQYF. The DNA for the CDR3 is TGTGCCAGTAGTATAGTGGGCGGGACGAGCGAGCAGTACTTC.

The chain employs TRBV20-1 and TRBJ2-3, with D perhaps matching TRBD2 (6 bases). This CDR3 spans 10 amino acids. Germline V CDR1 and CDR2: DFQATT, SNEGSKA (reference sequence). With 7 bases removed from V and 8 bases from J, the gap between germline ends came to 10 bases. CDR3 coding DNA: TGCAGTGTTTGGGAGGTTACGCAGTATTTT. It yields the protein CSVWEVTQYF.

V usage is TRBV9 and J usage is TRBJ2-2; TRBD1 aligns across 8 bases. In germline, CDR1 is SGDLS, CDR2 YYNGEE. This CDR3 is built from 14 residues. V shed 3 bases and J 4 bases; nucleotides not matched to a gene: 2. The DNA of the CDR3 is TGTGCCAGCAGCGCCGACAGGGGCACCGGGGAGCTGTTTTTT. Translated, it gives CASSADRGTGELFF.

The J gene is TRBJ2-1, the V gene TRBV5-1; 11 nucleotides match TRBD2. The CDR3 loop spans 17 amino acids. Trimming cost V 5 bases and J 4 bases; bases outside gene matches: 11. Germline V gene sequence: CDR1 SGHRS, CDR2 YFSETQ. DNA of the CDR3: TGCGCCAGCAGAAGGGTAGCGGGAGGGCCAGGGTACAATGAGCAGTTCTTC. Translating gives CASRRVAGGPGYNEQFF.

The V and J genes are TRBV7-2 and TRBJ2-5; 11 bases agree with TRBD2. CDR3 length: 15 amino acids. Germline values: CDR1 SGHTA, CDR2 FQGNSA. The trim removed 1 base at V and 5 bases at J, leaving 3 bases unmatched. DNA for the CDR3: TGTGCCAGCAGCTTAGGACTAGCGGGACGCGAGACCCAGTACTTC. This codes for CASSLGLAGRETQYF.

The rearrangement joins TRBV5-6 to TRBJ2-7; 7 nucleotides line up with TRBD1. CDR3 length: 14 amino acids. Germline V gives CDR1 SGHDT, CDR2 YYEEEE. J was trimmed by 6 bases and V by 5 bases; bases with no gene match: 11. The CDR3 sequence is CASRRAGGAAEQYF. CDR3 DNA sequence: TGTGCCAGCAGGCGGGCAGGGGGAGCCGCCGAGCAGTACTTC. The variable domain in full, with the rest retrieved from reference TRBV5-6 and TRBJ2-7, is DAGVTQSPTHLIKTRGQQVTLRCSPKSGHDTVSWYQQALGQGPQFIFQYYEEEERQRGNFPDRFSGHQFPNYSSELNVNALLLGDSALYLCASRRAGGAAEQYFGPGTRLTVT.

The chain couples TRBV5-8 to TRBJ2-5, with 7 nucleotides matching TRBD2. CDR1 is SGHTS, CDR2 YDEGEE, per germline. The CDR3 has 15 residues. The V and J ends lost 2 bases and 5 bases, in that order; junction bases with no gene match: 9. CDR3 nucleotide sequence: TGTGCCAGCAGCTTCCTAGCGGAGGTGGTGGAGACCCAGTACTTC. Amino acids: CASSFLAEVVETQYF.